A selection of T cell receptor beta chains follows, all from one sample in a study of blood T cell repertoires in COVID-19. Assay used: immunoSEQ multiplex PCR; TCRdb lists only in-frame clones, some missing. The data contain about 57,000 clones, 79% of them singletons. Material for sequencing was peripheral blood. The receptors come from a man between 60 and 75 years old with acute or convalescent COVID-19. Each CDR3 is given without its conserved first and last residue. Each record gives: V gene, CDR3 protein.

>TRBV7-2
ASSFQGGPSGELF
>TRBV7-3
ASSFGGSANEQF
>TRBV2
ASSEDVQRGYGYT
>TRBV5-8
ASSPYGQGAKPQH
>TRBV7-9
ASDQGNTEAF
>TRBV27
ASIPDVAGYT
>TRBV28
ASSGDRGFAYEQY
>TRBV28
ASSPSGPSPLH
>TRBV30
AWTPGQSYEQY
>TRBV2
ASGEGGKTEAF
>TRBV28
ASRASGGMNTEAF
>TRBV10-3
AISSVGQGSGTEAF
>TRBV6-5
ASTKTGLYGYT
>TRBV11-2
ASSLGEWQF
>TRBV10-1
ASSESRQPEQF
>TRBV7-2
ASSLDREKLF
>TRBV9
ASSVHREDVNTEAF
>TRBV7-2
ASSPNSGKQPQH
>TRBV18
ASSPRLAEGSYEQY
>TRBV4-1
ASSQDTMQGFILQPQH
>TRBV5-1
ASSGTGLYGYT
>TRBV4-2
ASSHDRGANQPQH
>TRBV2
ASRQGADYGYT